Shown below are 8 T cell receptor beta chains from a single sample sequenced in a study of cytomegalovirus exposure and HLA in healthy donors. The PCR used 60 Vbeta and 13 Jbeta primers. Clones were sequenced by immunoSEQ multiplex PCR, and TCRdb holds only the in-frame ones, with some missing. The sample has 150,000 to 250,000 clones, and its top ten clones hold almost 0.75%. Input material: PBMCs. The source is a boy aged 5-17 years in good health and CMV-seronegative.

The gene calls are TRBV7-9 and TRBJ1-2, with 7 bases matching TRBD1. Losses at the gene ends were 5 bases for V and 3 bases for J; bases not matched to a gene: 3. CDR3 size: 13 residues. Germline CDR1 and CDR2: SEHNR and FQNEAQ (reference sequence). CDR3 DNA: TGTGCCAGCAGCCTAGACAGGGACTATGGCTACACCTTC. Protein: CASSLDRDYGYTF.

CDR3 sequence: CASSFPGLAGGTDTQYF. The DNA for the CDR3 is TGCGCCAGCAGCTTCCCGGGACTAGCGGGGGGCACAGATACGCAGTATTTT. The rearrangement uses TRBV5-1 and TRBJ2-3, with 14 positions matching TRBD2. This CDR3 has 17 amino acids. The germline CDR1 and CDR2 sequences are SGHRS and YFSETQ. With V trimmed by 2 bases and J by 1 base, 3 bases remained unmatched.

The chain carries TRBV11-2 and TRBJ1-1, with 8 bases fitting TRBD1. Germline V gives CDR1 SGHAT, CDR2 FQNNGV. The trim removed 0 bases at V and 9 bases at J, leaving 6 bases unmatched. This CDR3 has 14 amino acids. The CDR3 spells CASSLEGGRGQAFF. CDR3 bases: TGTGCCAGCAGCTTAGAAGGCGGCAGGGGGCAAGCTTTCTTT.

V usage is TRBV11-3 and J usage is TRBJ2-1, with D possibly TRBD2 on 6 matching bases. V lost 5 bases and J 0 bases, leaving 8 bases between the germline ends. This CDR3 comprises 14 residues. CDR1 and CDR2 (germline): SGHNT, YENEEA. CDR3 bases: TGTGCCAGCAGCCCCGGGGGCTCCTACAATGAGCAGTTCTTC. Protein: CASSPGGSYNEQFF. Using reference TRBV11-3 and TRBJ2-1 for the parts outside the CDR3, the full variable domain is EAGVVQSPRYKIIEKKQPVAFWCNPISGHNTLYWYLQNLGQGPELLIRYENEEAVDDSQLPKDRFSAERLKGVDSTLKIQPAELGDSAVYLCASSPGGSYNEQFFGPGTRLTVL.

The rearrangement links TRBV6-5 to TRBJ1-1, with D possibly TRBD1 on 5 matching bases. V lost 8 bases, J lost 1 base, and 11 bases lay in between. The CDR3 totals 13 residues. The germline V gene has CDR1 MNHEY and CDR2 SVGAGI. CDR3 nucleotide sequence: TGTGCCAGCTGGGGGGTTGGGAACACTGAAGCTTTCTTT. Translation: CASWGVGNTEAFF.

V usage is TRBV6-5 and J usage is TRBJ2-1; 7 nucleotides match TRBD1. Trimming took 2 bases from V and 0 from J; bases not matched to a gene: 4. CDR1 and CDR2 from the germline V gene are MNHEY and SVGAGI. The CDR3 covers 16 residues. CDR3 DNA sequence: TGTGCCAGCAGTTACGAGGGGGACAGCTCCTACAATGAGCAGTTCTTC. This gives the protein CASSYEGDSSYNEQFF.

The V gene is TRBV27, the J gene TRBJ2-3, with 9 positions matching TRBD2. V lost 6 bases, J lost 0 bases, and 10 bases stayed unmatched. CDR3 length equals 17 residues. In germline, CDR1 is MNHEY, CDR2 SMNVEV (reference sequence). The CDR3 DNA reads as TGTGCCAGCAGACAGCGGGGGGCAGAAGTGAGCACAGATACGCAGTATTTT. Protein sequence: CASRQRGAEVSTDTQYF.

The gene calls are TRBV5-6 and TRBJ1-2; 10 bases fit TRBD1. J was trimmed by 8 bases and V by 2 bases; bases with no gene match: 3. CDR3 length equals 13 residues. Germline V gene data show CDR1 as SGHDT and CDR2 as YYEEEE. CDR3 amino acids: CASSFVTGGGYTF. In DNA, the CDR3 is TGTGCCAGCAGCTTTGTGACAGGGGGCGGCTACACCTTC.